Presented here are 26 T cell receptor beta chains from one specimen sequenced in a study of cytomegalovirus exposure and HLA in healthy donors. PCR involved 60 Vbeta and 13 Jbeta primers. Generated by immunoSEQ multiplex PCR, the TCRdb table keeps only in-frame clones and is missing some. The sample's table shows some 52,000 clones. Sequencing was carried out using PBMCs. The receptors shown here come from a woman aged 55-69 years in good health and CMV-seropositive.

The chain couples TRBV5-4 to TRBJ1-2, with D maybe TRBD1 (6 bases). The germline V gene has CDR1 SGHNT and CDR2 YYREEE (reference sequence). The CDR3 loop spans 12 amino acids. The germline V and J ends were trimmed by 3 bases and 5 bases, with 8 bases remaining between them. Written as DNA, the CDR3 is TGTGCCAGCAGCTACACAGGGTATGGCTACACCTTC. This gives the protein CASSYTGYGYTF.

V gene TRBV13 combines with J gene TRBJ1-3, with TRBD1 as a possible D gene (6 bases). The CDR3 loop spans 16 amino acids. The V end was cut by 5 bases, the J end by 0 bases, with 14 bases between. Germline CDR1 is PRHDT and CDR2 is FYEKMQ (reference sequence). In DNA, the CDR3 is TGTGCCAGCAGCACCGAAACAGGGCTCTCTGGAAACACCATATATTTT. Translated: CASSTETGLSGNTIYF.

As concerns this clone: Other nucleotide sequences from this sample produce the same CDR3. The chain has TRBV29-1 and TRBJ1-1; TRBD1 might be the D (5 bases). V was pared by 3 bases and J by 4 bases, with 9 bases between. Looked up from germline, CDR1 is SQVTM and CDR2 is ANQGSEA. This CDR3 region has 12 residues. In nucleotides, the CDR3 is TGCAGCGTTGACCGGGGGGGCACTGAAGCTTTCTTT. Its protein is CSVDRGGTEAFF.

V is TRBV7-2 and J is TRBJ1-3; no firm D call. V dropped 5 bases and J dropped 5 bases, with 16 bases sitting between them. CDR3 length: 15 residues. Looked up from germline, CDR1 is SGHTA and CDR2 is FQGNSA. The DNA for the CDR3 is TGTGCCAGCAGCCAAAATCCCCCCCCAAGAAACACCATATATTTT. Protein product: CASSQNPPPRNTIYF. Based on the CDR3 plus reference TRBV7-2 and TRBJ1-3, the full variable domain is GAGVSQSPSNKVTEKGKDVELRCDPISGHTALYWYRQSLGQGLEFLIYFQGNSAPDKSGLPSDRFSAERTGGSVSTLTIQRTQQEDSAVYLCASSQNPPPRNTIYFGEGSWLTVV.

CDR3 DNA sequence: TGTGCCAGCAGCTTGGGCCTGCGCGGGGAGCTGTTTTTT. Protein product: CASSLGLRGELFF. The chain has TRBV5-6 and TRBJ2-2; no reliable D call. The CDR3 has 13 residues. V was shortened by 0 bases and J by 7 bases, with 7 bases between the two germline ends. Germline CDR1 SGHDT, CDR2 YYEEEE.

For the CDR3, the DNA is TGCGCCAGCAGTGCGGAGAGCTCTGGAAACACCATATATTTT. Translation gives CASSAESSGNTIYF. The rearrangement joins TRBV10-1 to TRBJ1-3; D is ambiguous. CDR1 WNHNN and CDR2 SYGVQD come from the germline V gene (reference sequence). Trimming stripped 4 bases from V and 0 bases from J, with 7 bases between. The CDR3 is 14 residues long.

The CDR3 sequence is CATHWGTGSSEAFF. Here the CDR3 DNA reads TGTGCCACCCACTGGGGGACAGGGTCTTCTGAAGCTTTCTTT. This chain joins TRBV19 and TRBJ1-1, with TRBD1 matching over 9 bases. The CDR3 contains 14 residues. Trimming removed 10 bases from V and 6 bases from J; junction bases left unmatched: 12. CDR1 LNHDA and CDR2 SQIVND come from the germline V gene (reference sequence).

The chain is built from TRBV5-1 and TRBJ2-1, with 11 bases lining up with TRBD2. This CDR3 is 15 amino acids long. CDR1 SGHRS and CDR2 YFSETQ come from the germline V gene. V shed 0 bases, J shed 6 bases, and the junction held 2 bases outside the gene matches. The CDR3, as DNA: TGCGCCAGCAGCTTGGTGGGACTAGCGGTCAATGAGCAGTTCTTC. Amino acids: CASSLVGLAVNEQFF.

The V call is TRBV9, the J call TRBJ2-3; 7 nucleotides match TRBD2. J lost 4 bases, V lost 4 bases, and 12 bases had no gene match. This CDR3 region has 16 residues. From germline, CDR1 is SGDLS and CDR2 YYNGEE. The CDR3 sequence is CASSQRLAGGPDTQYF. DNA for the CDR3: TGTGCCAGCAGCCAACGACTAGCTGGAGGACCAGATACGCAGTATTTT.

This chain connects TRBV5-6 to TRBJ1-3; D call uncertain. Between the trimmed V and J ends, which lost 4 bases and 0 bases, there was a span of 14 bases. Germline V gene data show CDR1 as SGHDT and CDR2 as YYEEEE. CDR3 size: 16 residues. The CDR3 nucleotides read TGTGCCAGCAGCAGGGAGGTGGGGATCTCTGGAAACACCATATATTTT. This encodes CASSREVGISGNTIYF.

With regard to this clone: One end of the junction is discordant with germline, which a read error may explain. Other DNA sequences from this sample encode an identical CDR3 as well. The V gene is TRBV4-3, the J gene TRBJ1-6; 7 bases match TRBD1. This CDR3 is built from 14 residues. The germline V gene encodes CDR1 LGHNA and CDR2 YSLEER. The CDR3 here is CASSQPGQNSPLHF. Written as DNA, the CDR3 is TGCGCCAGCAGCCAACCGGGACAGAATTCACCCCTACACTTT.

The V and J genes are TRBV14 and TRBJ1-2; tentative D call: TRBD1 (5 bases). The V and J ends lost 1 base and 6 bases respectively, with 9 bases between them. The V gene's germline CDR1 is SGHDN and CDR2 FVKESK. The CDR3 runs 13 residues. The CDR3 spells CASSQAGIHGYTF. CDR3 sequence (DNA): TGTGCCAGCAGCCAAGCAGGGATCCATGGCTACACCTTC.

The genes are TRBV18 and TRBJ2-2; TRBD1 aligns across 7 bases. The V gene's germline CDR1 is KGHSH and CDR2 LQKENI. The ends lost 3 bases at V and 2 bases at J; junction bases unmatched: 3. The CDR3 covers 15 residues. The CDR3: CASSPGQTNTGELFF. The CDR3 DNA is TGTGCCAGCTCACCGGGACAGACTAACACCGGGGAGCTGTTTTTT.

Comments on this clone: The same CDR3 also results from other DNA sequences found in this sample. The V and J genes are TRBV4-2 and TRBJ1-1; D gene unclear. The germline V gene has CDR1 LGHNA and CDR2 YNFKEQ. There are 15 residues in the CDR3. Between the trimmed V and J ends, which lost 0 bases and 7 bases, there was a span of 15 bases. CDR3 coding DNA: TGTGCCAGCAGCCAAGAGGAACCGTCTGGGAGTGAAGCTTTCTTT. It encodes CASSQEEPSGSEAFF.

The V and J genes are TRBV6-5 and TRBJ1-1; 7 bases line up with TRBD1. The germline CDR1 and CDR2 sequences are MNHEY and SVGAGI. This CDR3 has 16 amino acids. With V trimmed by 0 bases and J by 0 bases, 4 bases remained unmatched. The CDR3 nucleotides read TGTGCCAGCAGTTACTCGACAGGGTTGTTGAACACTGAAGCTTTCTTT. It encodes CASSYSTGLLNTEAFF.

The chain employs TRBV29-1 and TRBJ2-7, with 7 bases identical to TRBD1. Looked up from germline, CDR1 is SQVTM and CDR2 is ANQGSEA. The CDR3 totals 13 residues. V shed 3 bases, J shed 8 bases, and the junction held 10 bases outside the gene matches. The CDR3 loop is CSVDTGALEKQYF. The CDR3 nucleotides are TGCAGCGTTGATACAGGGGCCTTGGAAAAGCAGTACTTC.

The rearrangement links TRBV7-9 to TRBJ1-1, with a tentative D call TRBD1 (5 bases). There are 13 residues in the CDR3. Germline V gene lookup returns CDR1 SEHNR and CDR2 FQNEAQ (reference sequence). V lost 1 base and J 7 bases, leaving 10 bases between the germline ends. CDR3 coding DNA: TGTGCCAGCAGCTTAGGGGGCTCGGGTGAAGCTTTCTTT. Translated, it gives CASSLGGSGEAFF.

Comment on this clone: The junction departs from germline at one end; a sequencing error may be responsible. The gene calls are TRBV6-5 and TRBJ1-3, with D unresolved. In germline, CDR1 is MNHEY, CDR2 SVGAGI. The length of the CDR3 is 13 residues. CDR3 region: CVSRHPSGNNIYF. Written as DNA, the CDR3 is TGTGTCTCCAGACATCCCTCTGGAAACAACATATATTTT.

This chain uses TRBV5-4 with TRBJ1-2, with D possibly matching TRBD1 (6 bases). The CDR3 length is 14 residues. The V gene's germline CDR1 is SGHNT and CDR2 YYREEE (reference sequence). Trimming pared 4 bases from V and 3 bases from J, leaving 13 bases between. The CDR3 loop is CASSLRDIHYGYTF. CDR3 coding DNA: TGTGCCAGCAGCCTCCGGGACATCCACTATGGCTACACCTTC. Filled out from reference TRBV5-4 and TRBJ1-2, the complete variable domain reads ETGVTQSPTHLIKTRGQQVTLRCSSQSGHNTVSWYQQALGQGPQFIFQYYREEENGRGNFPPRFSGLQFPNYSSELNVNALELDDSALYLCASSLRDIHYGYTFGSGTRLTVV.

This chain links TRBV5-8 with TRBJ2-2; 7 nucleotides agree with TRBD2. The V gene end was trimmed by 4 bases and the J gene end by 4 bases; junction bases not matched to a gene: 7. Germline lookup yields CDR1 SGHTS and CDR2 YDEGEE. This CDR3 spans 15 amino acids. The CDR3 region is CASSPRLAGTGELFF. The CDR3, as DNA: TGTGCCAGCAGCCCTAGACTAGCAGGCACCGGGGAGCTGTTTTTT.

The chain uses TRBV18 and TRBJ2-7, with 8 bases that match TRBD1. V lost 2 bases and J lost 3; bases outside the gene matches: 6. Germline V gene lookup returns CDR1 KGHSH and CDR2 LQKENI. This CDR3 spans 15 amino acids. CDR3 nucleotide sequence: TGTGCCAGCTCACCAGCCGGGACAGGTTTCTACGAGCAGTACTTC. Its protein is CASSPAGTGFYEQYF.

The chain carries TRBV5-6 and TRBJ2-7; tentative D call: TRBD2 (6 bases). Germline V lookup: CDR1 SGHDT, CDR2 YYEEEE. The CDR3 has 15 amino acids. Between the trimmed V and J ends, which lost 1 base and 0 bases, there was a span of 11 bases. The CDR3 here is CASSLRGTFSYEQYF. The DNA for the CDR3 is TGTGCCAGCAGCTTGCGGGGGACCTTCTCCTACGAGCAGTACTTC.

The chain uses TRBV7-9 and TRBJ2-5; TRBD2 matches 9 bases. Losses at the gene ends were 2 bases for V and 5 bases for J; bases not matched to a gene: 9. Looked up from germline, CDR1 is SEHNR and CDR2 is FQNEAQ (reference sequence). The CDR3 totals 16 residues. CDR3 sequence reads: CASSLQGASGEETQYF. The CDR3 bases are TGTGCCAGCAGCTTACAAGGGGCTAGCGGGGAGGAGACCCAGTACTTC.

The chain combines TRBV7-8 with TRBJ1-5; TRBD1 agrees at 10 bases. With V trimmed by 3 bases and J by 4 bases, 6 bases remained unmatched. Germline V gives CDR1 SGHVS, CDR2 FQNEAQ. The CDR3 has 16 residues. CDR3 region: CASSFRDRGWNQPQHF. The CDR3, as DNA: TGTGCCAGCAGCTTCCGGGACAGGGGATGGAATCAGCCCCAGCATTTT.

This chain uses TRBV19 with TRBJ1-5; the match to TRBD1 covers 7 bases. The trim removed 7 bases at V and 2 bases at J, leaving 14 bases unmatched. The V gene's germline CDR1 is LNHDA and CDR2 SQIVND (reference sequence). There are 17 residues in the CDR3. CDR3 bases: TGTGCCAGTATTACATCAGGGGGGACTCAAGGCAATCAGCCCCAGCATTTT. Translating it yields CASITSGGTQGNQPQHF.

The chain combines TRBV6-5 with TRBJ1-1; D not resolved. Germline-derived CDR1 and CDR2 are MNHEY and SVGAGI. The CDR3 is 14 residues long. The V end was cut by 4 bases, the J end by 1 base, with 10 bases between. In DNA form, the CDR3 reads TGTGCCAGCAGTTCCTCAGTCGGGAACACTGAAGCTTTCTTT. As protein: CASSSSVGNTEAFF.